This TCR beta chain was sequenced during a study of blood T cell repertoires in COVID-19. Study overall: COVID-19 samples, acute and convalescent, were from the United States, Italy and Spain. The analysed material was cDNA or gDNA that came from T cells, B-cell-depleted T cells, or PBMCs.

J lost 3 bases, V lost 6 bases, and 11 bases had no gene match. The germline V gene has CDR1 WNHNN and CDR2 SYGVQD (reference sequence). The CDR3 extends over 16 amino acids. Here immunoSEQ multiplex PCR was the method, and the copy in TCRdb shows in-frame clones only, minus some. The sample contains 130,000 to 150,000 clones, under 85% of which appear only once. The sequenced sample consisted of peripheral blood. The V and J genes are TRBV10-1 and TRBJ2-5, with 9 bases matching TRBD1. The sequence was obtained from a human donor in a cohort sampled during active COVID-19. The CDR3 region has the DNA TGCGCCAGCAGGGGGACAGGGCGAACCCTAGAAGAGACCCAGTACTTC. Amino acids: CASRGTGRTLEETQYF.